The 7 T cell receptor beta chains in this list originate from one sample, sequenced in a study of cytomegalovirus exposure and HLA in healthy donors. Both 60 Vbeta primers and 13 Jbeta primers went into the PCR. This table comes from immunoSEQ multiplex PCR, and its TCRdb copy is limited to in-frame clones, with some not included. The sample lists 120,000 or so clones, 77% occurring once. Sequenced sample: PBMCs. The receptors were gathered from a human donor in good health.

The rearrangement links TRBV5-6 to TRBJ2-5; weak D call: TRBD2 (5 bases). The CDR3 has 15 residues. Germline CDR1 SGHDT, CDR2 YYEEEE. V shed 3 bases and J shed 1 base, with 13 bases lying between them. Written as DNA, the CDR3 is TGTGCCAGCAGCTGGGCTCGGGGAGTCCAAGAGACCCAGTACTTC. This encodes CASSWARGVQETQYF.

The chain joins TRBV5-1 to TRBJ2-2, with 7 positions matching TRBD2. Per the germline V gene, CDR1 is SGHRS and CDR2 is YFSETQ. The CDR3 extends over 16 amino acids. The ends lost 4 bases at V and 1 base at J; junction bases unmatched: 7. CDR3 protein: CASSPTSVRNTGELFF. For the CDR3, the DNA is TGCGCCAGCAGCCCTACTAGCGTTCGGAACACCGGGGAGCTGTTTTTT.

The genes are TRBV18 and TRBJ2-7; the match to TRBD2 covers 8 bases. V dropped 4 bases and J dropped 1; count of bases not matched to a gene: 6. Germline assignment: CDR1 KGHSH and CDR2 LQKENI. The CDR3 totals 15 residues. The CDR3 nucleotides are TGTGCCAGCTCACTAAGCGGGAGCGGGTCCTACGAGCAGTACTTC. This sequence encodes CASSLSGSGSYEQYF. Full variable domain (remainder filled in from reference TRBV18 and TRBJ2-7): NAGVMQNPRHLVRRRGQEARLRCSPMKGHSHVYWYRQLPEEGLKFMVYLQKENIIDESGMPKERFSAEFPKEGPSILRIQQVVRGDSAAYFCASSLSGSGSYEQYFGPGTRLTVT.

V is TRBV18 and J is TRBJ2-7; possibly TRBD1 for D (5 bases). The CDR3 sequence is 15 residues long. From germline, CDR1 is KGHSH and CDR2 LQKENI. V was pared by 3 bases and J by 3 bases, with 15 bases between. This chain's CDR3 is CASSPGQGHNYEQYF. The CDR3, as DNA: TGTGCCAGCTCACCTGGGCAGGGTCATAACTACGAGCAGTACTTC.

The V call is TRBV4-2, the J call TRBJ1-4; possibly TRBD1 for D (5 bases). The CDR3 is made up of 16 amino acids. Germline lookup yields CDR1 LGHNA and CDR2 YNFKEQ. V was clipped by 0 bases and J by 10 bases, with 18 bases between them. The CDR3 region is CASSQDQGGGEGKLFF. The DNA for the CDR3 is TGTGCCAGCAGCCAAGATCAGGGAGGCGGTGAGGGAAAACTGTTTTTT.

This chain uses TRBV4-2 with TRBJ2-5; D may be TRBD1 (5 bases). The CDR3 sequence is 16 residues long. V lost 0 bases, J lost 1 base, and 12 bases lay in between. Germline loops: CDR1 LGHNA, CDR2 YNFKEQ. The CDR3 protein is CASSQEWTQSQETQYF. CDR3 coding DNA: TGTGCCAGCAGCCAAGAATGGACACAGTCCCAAGAGACCCAGTACTTC.

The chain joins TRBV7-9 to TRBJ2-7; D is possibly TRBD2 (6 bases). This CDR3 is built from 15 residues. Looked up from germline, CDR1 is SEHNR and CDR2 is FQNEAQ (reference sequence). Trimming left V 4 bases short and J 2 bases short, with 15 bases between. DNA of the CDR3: TGTGCCAGCAGCTCGGACCGGGACTTCGCCTACGAGCAGTACTTC. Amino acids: CASSSDRDFAYEQYF.